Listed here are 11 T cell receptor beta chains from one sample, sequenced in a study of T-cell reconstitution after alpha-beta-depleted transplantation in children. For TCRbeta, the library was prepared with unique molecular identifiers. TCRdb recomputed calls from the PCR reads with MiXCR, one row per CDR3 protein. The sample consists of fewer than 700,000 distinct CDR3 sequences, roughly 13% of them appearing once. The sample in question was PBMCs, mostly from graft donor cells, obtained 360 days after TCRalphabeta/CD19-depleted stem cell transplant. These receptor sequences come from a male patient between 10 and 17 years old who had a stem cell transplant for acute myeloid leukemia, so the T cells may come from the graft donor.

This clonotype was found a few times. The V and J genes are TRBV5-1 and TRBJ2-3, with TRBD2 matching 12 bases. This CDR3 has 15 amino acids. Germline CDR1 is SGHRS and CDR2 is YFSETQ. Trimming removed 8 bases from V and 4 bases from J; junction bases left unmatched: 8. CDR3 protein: CASTLAGGLADTQYF. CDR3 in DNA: TGCGCCAGTACCCTAGCGGGAGGGCTGGCAGATACGCAGTATTTT. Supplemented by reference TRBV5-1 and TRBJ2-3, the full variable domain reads KAGVTQTPRYLIKTRGQQVTLSCSPISGHRSVSWYQQTPGQGLQFLFEYFSETQRNKGNFPGRFSGRQFSNSRSEMNVSTLELGDSALYLCASTLAGGLADTQYFGPGTRLTVL.

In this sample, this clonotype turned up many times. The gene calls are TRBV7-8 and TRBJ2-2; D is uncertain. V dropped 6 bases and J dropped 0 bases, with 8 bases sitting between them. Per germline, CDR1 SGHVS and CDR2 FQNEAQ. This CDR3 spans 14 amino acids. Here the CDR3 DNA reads TGTGCCAGCAGGGGTGACACGAACACCGGGGAGCTGTTTTTT. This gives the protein CASRGDTNTGELFF.

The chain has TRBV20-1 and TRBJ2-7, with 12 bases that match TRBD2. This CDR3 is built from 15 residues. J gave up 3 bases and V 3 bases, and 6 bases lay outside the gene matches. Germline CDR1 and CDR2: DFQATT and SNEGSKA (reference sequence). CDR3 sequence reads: CSASRLAGEYYEQYF. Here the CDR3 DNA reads TGCAGTGCTAGCCGACTAGCGGGAGAGTACTACGAGCAGTACTTC.

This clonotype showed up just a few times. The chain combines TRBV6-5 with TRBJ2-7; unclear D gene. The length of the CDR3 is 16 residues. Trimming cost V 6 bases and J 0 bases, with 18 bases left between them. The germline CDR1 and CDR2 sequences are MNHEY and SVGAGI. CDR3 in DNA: TGTGCCAGCAGCCGCTATTCGACTGTCAGCTCCTACGAGCAGTACTTC. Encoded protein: CASSRYSTVSSYEQYF.

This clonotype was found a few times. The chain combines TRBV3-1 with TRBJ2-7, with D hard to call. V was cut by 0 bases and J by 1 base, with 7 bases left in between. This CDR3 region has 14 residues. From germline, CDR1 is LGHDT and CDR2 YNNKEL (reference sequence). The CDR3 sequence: CASSQEPGSYEQYF. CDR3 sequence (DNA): TGTGCCAGCAGCCAAGAGCCAGGATCCTACGAGCAGTACTTC.

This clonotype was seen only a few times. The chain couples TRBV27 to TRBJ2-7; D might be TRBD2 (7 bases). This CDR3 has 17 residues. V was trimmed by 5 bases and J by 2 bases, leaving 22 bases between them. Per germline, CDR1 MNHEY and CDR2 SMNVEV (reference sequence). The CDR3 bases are TGTGCCAGCAGTCATCGCCGGGGGGCTCTTACTACCTACGAGCAGTACTTC. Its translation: CASSHRRGALTTYEQYF.

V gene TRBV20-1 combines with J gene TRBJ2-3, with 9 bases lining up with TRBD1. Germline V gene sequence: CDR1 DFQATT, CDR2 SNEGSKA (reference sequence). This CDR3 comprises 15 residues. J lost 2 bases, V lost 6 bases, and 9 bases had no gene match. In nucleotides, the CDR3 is TGCAGTGCCGGTCCGGGACAGGGTGTCACAGATACGCAGTATTTT. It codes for CSAGPGQGVTDTQYF.

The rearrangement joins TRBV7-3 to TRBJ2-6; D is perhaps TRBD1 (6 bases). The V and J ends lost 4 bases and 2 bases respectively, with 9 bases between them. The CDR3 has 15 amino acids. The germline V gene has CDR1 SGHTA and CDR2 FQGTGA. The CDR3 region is CASSSQGPGANVLTF. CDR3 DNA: TGTGCCAGCAGCTCGCAGGGGCCTGGGGCCAACGTCCTGACTTTC.

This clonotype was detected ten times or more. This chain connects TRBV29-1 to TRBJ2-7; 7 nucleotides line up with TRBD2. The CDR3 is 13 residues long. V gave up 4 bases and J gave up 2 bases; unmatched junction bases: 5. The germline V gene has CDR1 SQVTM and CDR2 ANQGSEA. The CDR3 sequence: CSVGGTTTYEQYF. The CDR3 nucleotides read TGCAGCGTTGGAGGGACTACCACCTACGAGCAGTACTTC.

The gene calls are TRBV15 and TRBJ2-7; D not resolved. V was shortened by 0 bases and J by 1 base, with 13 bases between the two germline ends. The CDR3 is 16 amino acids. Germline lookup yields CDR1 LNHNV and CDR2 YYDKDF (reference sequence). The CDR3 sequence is CATSRDHTVESYEQYF. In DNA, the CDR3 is TGTGCCACCAGCAGAGATCACACGGTTGAGTCCTACGAGCAGTACTTC.

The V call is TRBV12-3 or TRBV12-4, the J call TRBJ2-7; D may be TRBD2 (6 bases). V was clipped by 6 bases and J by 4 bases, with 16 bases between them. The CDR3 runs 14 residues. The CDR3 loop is CASRRAGQPYEQYF. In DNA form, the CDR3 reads TGTGCCAGCAGGAGAGCGGGCCAACCTTACGAGCAGTACTTC.